The clone carrying this T cell receptor (beta chain) has ten or more counts. The antigen is unknown. Trimming cost V 4 bases and J 1 base; bases outside gene matches: 9. The V gene's germline CDR1 is SEHNR and CDR2 FQNEAQ (reference sequence). The CDR3 consists of 16 residues. This sample is drawn from a study of T-cell reconstitution after alpha-beta-depleted transplantation in children. Overall study results and limits: A year post-transplant, T-cell counts and diversity derived mostly from newly produced T cells. Several hundred expanded graft clones reportedly gave rise to the alpha-beta T cells present about two months after transplant.

Preparation of the TCRbeta library involved a method that used unique molecular identifiers. MiXCR was run by TCRdb on the PCR reads, yielding one entry per CDR3 protein. Of about 32,000 distinct CDR3 sequences listed, around 7% are singletons. This TCR derives from a child younger than two who had a stem cell transplant for acute myeloid leukemia, so the T cells may come from the graft donor. The chain recombines TRBV7-9 with TRBJ1-2; 7 bases agree with TRBD1. The source was peripheral blood, collected 60 days after TCRalphabeta/CD19-depleted stem cell transplant. The CDR3 DNA reads TGTGCCAGCAGCTCGCAGGGGGGCGCCCTTAACTATGGCTACACCTTC. This gives the protein CASSSQGGALNYGYTF.